The rows below give T cell receptor beta chains drawn from one sample of a study of neoadjuvant anti-PD-1 for oral cavity cancer. TCRdb keeps only in-frame clones here, not all; method: immunoSEQ multiplex PCR. The repertoire holds 55,000 to 75,000 clones, with approximately 87% as singletons. The source was PBMCs, collected after nivolumab (anti-PD-1) treatment. These receptor sequences come from a person aged 35-79 years with oral cavity squamous cell carcinoma. CDR3s include the opening cysteine and the closing phenylalanine or tryptophan. The D gene is left open where the match is weak. Clone size is stated in some rows and not others, as once, few, many or a class when expanded.

d_gene	abundance	v_gene	j_gene	CDR3aa	CDR3nt
TRBD1	NA	TRBV19	TRBJ2-7	CASAGTDRSYEQYF	TGTGCCAGTGCCGGGACAGATCGGTCCTACGAGCAGTACTTC
NA	NA	TRBV5-6	TRBJ1-1	CASNPTGRNTEAFF	TGTGCCAGCAACCCAACAGGGAGGAACACTGAAGCTTTCTTT
NA	NA	TRBV27	TRBJ2-7	CASKLSGSYEQYF	TGTGCCAGCAAACTTAGCGGTTCCTACGAGCAGTACTTC
TRBD1	once	TRBV4-1	TRBJ1-2	CASSQPGKRTGYGYTF	TGCGCCAGCAGCCAACCAGGAAAAAGGACAGGCTATGGCTACACCTTC
TRBD1	NA	TRBV7-9	TRBJ2-5	CASSLGTYRGGRETQYF	TGTGCCAGCAGCTTAGGGACCTACAGGGGCGGGCGAGAGACCCAGTACTTC
NA	NA	TRBV30	TRBJ1-2	CAWDWARDYGYTF	TGTGCCTGGGACTGGGCCAGGGACTATGGCTACACCTTC
NA	NA	TRBV4-1	TRBJ2-1	CASSQLPGWGGPNHNEQFF	TGCGCCAGCAGCCAACTCCCCGGTTGGGGGGGCCCTAACCACAATGAGCAGTTCTTC
NA	NA	TRBV21-1	TRBJ2-6	CASHPPTTGHSGANVLTF	TGTGCCAGCCATCCCCCGACGACAGGACACTCTGGGGCCAACGTCCTGACTTTC
TRBD1	NA	TRBV27	TRBJ1-2	CASRGHQTGANSGYGYTF	TGTGCCAGCAGGGGACACCAGACAGGGGCCAACTCTGGGTATGGCTACACCTTC
NA	NA	TRBV2	TRBJ1-4	CASSEGDPVTNEKLFF	TGTGCCAGCAGTGAAGGAGACCCGGTAACTAATGAAAAACTGTTTTTT
TRBD2	NA	TRBV5-1	TRBJ2-5	CASSLVRGGETQYF	TGCGCCAGCAGCTTGGTTCGGGGGGGAGAGACCCAGTACTTC
NA	once	TRBV7-2	TRBJ2-7	CASSSSQGSHEQYF	TGTGCCAGCAGCTCCTCTCAGGGGAGCCACGAGCAGTACTTC
NA	NA	TRBV15	TRBJ2-7	CATSSLEVGEQYF	TGTGCCACCAGCAGCCTCGAGGTTGGCGAGCAGTACTTC
NA	NA	TRBV5-4	TRBJ2-7	CASSLGGTKRYEQYF	TGTGCCAGCAGCTTAGGAGGGACAAAGCGGTACGAGCAGTACTTC
NA	NA	TRBV30	TRBJ2-7	CAWSLGGHQYF	TGTGCCTGGAGCCTGGGGGGGCATCAGTACTTC
NA	NA	TRBV30	TRBJ1-4	CAWSLGANNEKLFF	TGTGCCTGGAGTCTGGGAGCAAATAATGAAAAACTGTTTTTT
TRBD1	few	TRBV19	TRBJ1-5	CASSRQGAFQPQHF	TGTGCCAGTAGTCGACAGGGGGCTTTTCAGCCCCAGCATTTT
NA	NA	TRBV7-9	TRBJ1-1	CASSLLGPSEAFF	TGTGCCAGCAGCTTATTGGGGCCTAGTGAAGCTTTCTTT
NA	once	TRBV6-1	TRBJ2-1	CASRYNEQFF	TGTGCCAGCAGATATAATGAGCAGTTCTTC
NA	NA	TRBV11-2	TRBJ1-2	CATWPWGADGYTF	TGTGCTACGTGGCCCTGGGGGGCCGATGGCTACACCTTC
NA	NA	TRBV7-3	TRBJ2-1	CASSQLVGGEQFF	TGTGCCAGCAGTCAGCTTGTGGGCGGTGAGCAGTTCTTC
NA	NA	TRBV10-3	TRBJ2-2	CATGVGATNTGELFF	TGTGCCACAGGAGTCGGGGCAACGAACACCGGGGAGCTGTTTTTT
NA	NA	TRBV7-9	TRBJ1-2	CASSLGTGRLRGVYGYTF	TGTGCCAGCAGCTTAGGGACTGGCAGGCTGAGGGGAGTCTATGGCTACACCTTC
NA	NA	TRBV10-2	TRBJ1-5	CASSENTYQPQHF	TGCGCCAGCAGTGAAAATACCTATCAGCCCCAGCATTTT
NA	NA	TRBV11-2	TRBJ2-1	CASSLAEQFF	TGTGCCAGCAGCTTAGCCGAGCAGTTCTTC
TRBD1	NA	TRBV10-1	TRBJ2-7	CASSESRGQNPYEQYF	TGCGCCAGCAGTGAGTCTAGGGGGCAAAATCCCTACGAGCAGTACTTC
TRBD2	NA	TRBV27	TRBJ2-7	CASSLLMTSSYEQYF	TGTGCCAGCAGTTTATTGATGACTAGCTCTTACGAGCAGTACTTC
NA	NA	TRBV5-1	TRBJ2-5	CASSLGANQETQYF	TGCGCCAGCAGCTTGGGGGCCAACCAAGAGACCCAGTACTTC
TRBD2	NA	TRBV5-1	TRBJ2-7	CASSLEILAGVGEQYF	TGCGCCAGCAGCTTGGAAATTCTAGCGGGAGTGGGGGAGCAGTACTTC
NA	few	TRBV15	TRBJ1-1	CATSRDLSGNTEAFF	TGTGCCACCAGCAGAGATTTGTCAGGGAACACTGAAGCTTTCTTT
NA	NA	TRBV27	TRBJ2-7	CASRGWEAGQYEQYF	TGTGCCAGCAGGGGGTGGGAAGCGGGTCAGTACGAGCAGTACTTC
NA	NA	TRBV28	TRBJ1-5	CASSGGYTYSNQPQHF	TGTGCCAGCAGTGGAGGATACACCTATAGCAATCAGCCCCAGCATTTT
NA	NA	TRBV5-4	TRBJ1-1	CASSLGGVNTEAFF	TGTGCCAGCAGCTTGGGGGGGGTGAACACTGAAGCTTTCTTT
NA	once	TRBV2	TRBJ2-1	CASKGDVYSNEQFF	TGTGCCAGCAAGGGGGACGTATACTCCAATGAGCAGTTCTTC
TRBD2	NA	TRBV10-1	TRBJ2-1	CASSGGPLGGRTYNEQFF	TGCGCCAGCTCTGGGGGACCTCTCGGCGGGAGGACCTACAATGAGCAGTTCTTC
TRBD1	NA	TRBV18	TRBJ1-5	CASSPGQGNQPQHF	TGTGCCAGCTCACCCGGACAGGGGAATCAGCCCCAGCATTTT
TRBD1	few	TRBV29-1	TRBJ1-2	CSVYDRGDPYGYTF	TGCAGCGTATACGACAGGGGCGATCCCTATGGCTACACCTTC
TRBD2	once	TRBV27	TRBJ2-7	CASRSPSGATYEQYF	TGTGCCAGCAGATCACCTAGCGGGGCAACCTACGAGCAGTACTTC
TRBD2	NA	TRBV7-7	TRBJ2-5	CASSNRLAGRGETQYF	TGTGCTAGCAGCAATCGACTAGCGGGGCGCGGGGAGACCCAGTACTTC
TRBD1	NA	TRBV5-1	TRBJ1-3	CASSSGTGGATGNTIYF	TGCGCCAGCAGCTCAGGAACAGGGGGCGCGACTGGAAACACCATATATTTT
NA	NA	TRBV21-1	TRBJ1-1	CASRRWLDTIRTEAFF	TGTGCCAGCAGGAGATGGCTAGACACAATTCGCACTGAAGCTTTCTTT
NA	NA	TRBV13	TRBJ1-6	CASSLGGLRSSPLHF	TGTGCCAGCAGCTTGGGGGGGCTGAGAAGTTCACCCCTCCACTTT
NA	NA	TRBV11-1	TRBJ1-1	CASSPTGNTEAFF	TGTGCCAGCAGCCCTACAGGGAACACTGAAGCTTTCTTT
NA	NA	TRBV27	TRBJ1-5	CASSLGQGSNQPQHF	TGTGCCAGCAGTTTGGGCCAGGGAAGCAATCAGCCCCAGCATTTT
NA	once	TRBV9	TRBJ2-1	CASSVGTGAGYNEQFF	TGTGCCAGCAGCGTAGGCACGGGAGCTGGGTACAATGAGCAGTTCTTC
TRBD2	NA	TRBV4-1	TRBJ2-5	CASSQERTSQETQYF	TGCGCCAGCAGCCAAGAGAGGACTAGCCAAGAGACCCAGTACTTC
NA	few	TRBV25-1	TRBJ1-2	CASSEGAPNYGYTF	TGTGCCAGCAGTGAAGGGGCGCCAAACTATGGCTACACCTTC